This is a list of T cell receptor beta chains from one sample in a study of control samples from healthy donors and cancer patients. Using immunoSEQ multiplex PCR, the repertoire was profiled, and TCRdb retains in-frame clones only, with some absent. The sample shows around 81,000 clones, over 90% of them seen only once. Sequenced: blood. The source is a woman aged 25 to 39 in good health. The CDR3 runs from the conserved cysteine through the conserved F or W. D genes are given only for firm matches. Clone size appears in some rows only: once, few, many, or a class for an expanded clone.

j_call	clone_size	v_call	d_call	cdr3_nt	cdr3_aa
TRBJ1-2	NA	TRBV24-1	TRBD1	TGTGCCACCAGTGATACCAGACAGGGCGGCTATGGCTACACCTTC	CATSDTRQGGYGYTF
TRBJ2-7	NA	TRBV19	TRBD1	TGTGCCAGTAGTGCAGGACAGGGGTCCTCCTACGAGCAGTACTTC	CASSAGQGSSYEQYF
TRBJ2-3	NA	TRBV5-1	TRBD1	TGCGCCAGCAGCCCGGGACAGGTGGGCACAGATACGCAGTATTTT	CASSPGQVGTDTQYF
TRBJ1-1	NA	TRBV6-5	TRBD1	TGTGCCAGCAGTTGGGGACAGGGGAACACTGAAGCTTTCTTT	CASSWGQGNTEAFF
TRBJ1-5	NA	TRBV30	NA	TGTGCCTGGAGTGATAGGTGGGGTCAGCCCCAGCATTTT	CAWSDRWGQPQHF
TRBJ1-1	NA	TRBV9	NA	TGTGCCAGCAGCGCACTCGGGCAAAACACTGAAGCTTTCTTT	CASSALGQNTEAFF
TRBJ1-5	NA	TRBV28	TRBD1	TGTGCCAGCAGTTTAAGGACAGGGAGGGTTAAGCCCCAGCATTTT	CASSLRTGRVKPQHF
TRBJ1-1	NA	TRBV3-1/TRBV3-2	NA	TGTGCCAGCAGCCCACAGGGAAACTTGAACACTGAAGCTTTCTTT	CASSPQGNLNTEAFF
TRBJ2-1	NA	TRBV5-4	NA	TGTGCCAGCAGCCCGATGGGGATTGAGCAGTTCTTC	CASSPMGIEQFF
TRBJ1-3	NA	TRBV6-5	NA	TGTGCCAGCAGACAGAGCTCTGGAAACACCATATATTTT	CASRQSSGNTIYF
TRBJ2-7	NA	TRBV6-5	NA	TGTGCCAGCAACCCAGGGACCCCAAGCTCCTACGAGCAGTACTTC	CASNPGTPSSYEQYF
TRBJ1-1	NA	TRBV28	TRBD1	TGTGCCAGCGGGACAGGGGACACTGAAGCTTTCTTT	CASGTGDTEAFF
TRBJ1-2	once	TRBV7-9	NA	TGTGCCAGCAGCCGGACAGCGGCGAACTATGGCTACACCTTC	CASSRTAANYGYTF
TRBJ1-2	NA	TRBV10-2	NA	TGCGCCAGCAGTGGGACCTTAGCTAACTATGGCTACACCTTC	CASSGTLANYGYTF
TRBJ2-7	once	TRBV19	TRBD2	TGTGCCAGTAGTATCATTTTCATGGGACTAGCGGGGACCTACGAGCAGTACTTC	CASSIIFMGLAGTYEQYF
TRBJ2-3	NA	TRBV29-1	NA	TGCAGCGCACACCGGGACGGAGCCAATACGCAGTATTTT	CSAHRDGANTQYF
TRBJ2-5	NA	TRBV6-5	TRBD2	TGTGCCAGCAGGGAGCGGGGGCCAAAAGAGACCCAGTACTTC	CASRERGPKETQYF
TRBJ1-1	NA	TRBV5-6	NA	TGTGCCAGCAAGTTTTACAGGAACACTGAAGCTTTCTTT	CASKFYRNTEAFF
TRBJ1-6	NA	TRBV27	TRBD1	TGTGCCAGCAGTTTATCGACAGGGTATAATTCACCCCTCCACTTT	CASSLSTGYNSPLHF
TRBJ1-2	NA	TRBV6-2/TRBV6-3	NA	TGTGCCAGCAGTTACGGGTCATTTGGACGGGGGGATGGCTACACCTTC	CASSYGSFGRGDGYTF
TRBJ2-7	NA	TRBV19	TRBD2	TGTGCCAGTAGTACTTTAGCGGGAGGGCCCATCTACGAGCAGTACTTC	CASSTLAGGPIYEQYF
TRBJ1-4	NA	TRBV4-1	NA	TGCGCCAGCAGCCAGGGACGGTTTAATGAAAAACTGTTTTTT	CASSQGRFNEKLFF
TRBJ2-1	NA	TRBV7-8	NA	TGTGCCAGCAGCTTAAACGCGGGCCTCTTGGATGAGCAGTTCTTC	CASSLNAGLLDEQFF
TRBJ2-1	NA	TRBV7-3	TRBD2	TGTGCCAGCAGCCTGTCCGGGGCTAGCGGCAATGAGCAGTTCTTC	CASSLSGASGNEQFF
TRBJ2-3	NA	TRBV12-3/TRBV12-4	NA	TGTGCCAGCAGTCTCCAAGCGGCAGATACGCAGTATTTT	CASSLQAADTQYF